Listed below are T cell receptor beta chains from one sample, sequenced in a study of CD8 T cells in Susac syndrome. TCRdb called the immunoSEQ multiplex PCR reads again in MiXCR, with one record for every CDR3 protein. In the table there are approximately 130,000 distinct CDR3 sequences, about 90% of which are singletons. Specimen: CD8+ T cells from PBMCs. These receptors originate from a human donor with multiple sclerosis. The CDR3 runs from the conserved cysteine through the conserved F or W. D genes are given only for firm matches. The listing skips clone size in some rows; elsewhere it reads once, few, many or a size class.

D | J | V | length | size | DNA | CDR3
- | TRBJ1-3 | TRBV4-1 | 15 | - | TGCGCCAGCAGCCAAGAAAGGGGCGCTGGAAACACCATATATTTT | CASSQERGAGNTIYF
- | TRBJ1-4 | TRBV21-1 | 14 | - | TGTGCCAGCAGCAAGTGGGCAACCGGTGAAAAACTGTTTTTT | CASSKWATGEKLFF
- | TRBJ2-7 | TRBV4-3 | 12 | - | TGCGCCAGCAGCCAAGATCTGCGCGAGCAGTACTTC | CASSQDLREQYF
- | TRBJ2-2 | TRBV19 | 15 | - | TGTGCCAGTACCCTCGGAGGAAGGATAGCCGGGGAGCTGTTTTTT | CASTLGGRIAGELFF
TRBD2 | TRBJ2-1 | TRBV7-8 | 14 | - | TGTGCCAGCAGCTTCTCGACTAGCTCCGACGAGCAGTTCTTC | CASSFSTSSDEQFF
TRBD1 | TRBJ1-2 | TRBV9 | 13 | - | TGTGCCAGCAACCCGGGGCAGGGGGAGGACTACACCTTC | CASNPGQGEDYTF
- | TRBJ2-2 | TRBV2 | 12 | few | TGTGCCAGCAGTGAAGGGACCGGGGAGCTGTTTTTT | CASSEGTGELFF
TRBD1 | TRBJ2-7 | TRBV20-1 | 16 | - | TGCAGTGCTAGAGAGACAGGGGCCCTTCTTCCTACGCAGCAGTACTTC | CSARETGALLPTQQYF
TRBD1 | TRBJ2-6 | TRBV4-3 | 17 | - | TGCGCCAGCAGTTGGGGACAGGGGGGATCTGGGGCCAACGTCCTGACTTTC | CASSWGQGGSGANVLTF
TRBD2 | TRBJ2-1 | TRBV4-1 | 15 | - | TGCGCCAGCACGCTAGCGGGAGGCAACCGGAATGAGCAGTTCTTC | CASTLAGGNRNEQFF
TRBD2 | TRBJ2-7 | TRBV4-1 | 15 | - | TGCGCCAGCAGCCATAGGCTAGCGGGCAACTACAAGCAGTACTTC | CASSHRLAGNYKQYF
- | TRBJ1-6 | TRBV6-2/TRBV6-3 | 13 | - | TGTGCCAGCAGTTACTACCTCGGTTCACCCCTCCACTTT | CASSYYLGSPLHF
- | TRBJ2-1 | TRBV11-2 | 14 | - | TGTGCCAGCAGCTTAGGGGGCTATGGTCATGAGCAGTTCTTC | CASSLGGYGHEQFF
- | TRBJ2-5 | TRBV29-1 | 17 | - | TGCAGCGTTGAAGATCTTATAGAGACAGCCCCCCAAGAGACCCAGTACTTC | CSVEDLIETAPQETQYF
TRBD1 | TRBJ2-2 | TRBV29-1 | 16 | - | TGCAGCGCCCGGGACAGGTCGTATCCGAACACCGGGGAGCTGTTTTTT | CSARDRSYPNTGELFF
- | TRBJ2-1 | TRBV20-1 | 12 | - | TGCAGTGCTGTGGAGGGTTTCGATGAGCAGTTCTTC | CSAVEGFDEQFF
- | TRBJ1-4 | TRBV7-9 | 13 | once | TGTGCCAGCAGCCGGGGGGATAATGAAAAACTGTTTTTT | CASSRGDNEKLFF
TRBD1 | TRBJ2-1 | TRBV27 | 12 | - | TGTGCCAGCAGCCATGGGACAGGGGAGCAGTTCTTC | CASSHGTGEQFF
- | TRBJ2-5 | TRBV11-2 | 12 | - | TGTGCCAGCAGCTTAGATACGGAGACCCAGTACTTC | CASSLDTETQYF
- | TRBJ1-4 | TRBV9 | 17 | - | TGTGCCAGCAGCGTAGGCGTAGGGGCAGTCGTTAATGAAAAACTGTTTTTT | CASSVGVGAVVNEKLFF
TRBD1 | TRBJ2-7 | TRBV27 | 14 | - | TGTGCCAGCAGCCTGACAGGGCCAGCCTACGAGCAGTACTTC | CASSLTGPAYEQYF
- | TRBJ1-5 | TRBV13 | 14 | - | TGTGCCAGCAGCTTAGAGGGTAGCAATCAGCCCCAGCATTTT | CASSLEGSNQPQHF
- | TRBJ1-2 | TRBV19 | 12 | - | TGTGCCAGTATTACTGGGGATTATGGCTACACCTTC | CASITGDYGYTF
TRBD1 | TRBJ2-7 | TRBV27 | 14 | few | TGTGCCAGCAGTTTAGCAGGGGGCGGGTACGAGCAGTACTTC | CASSLAGGGYEQYF
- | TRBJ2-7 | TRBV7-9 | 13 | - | TGTGCCAGCAGCCGGGTGGGTGTCTACGAGCAGTACTTC | CASSRVGVYEQYF
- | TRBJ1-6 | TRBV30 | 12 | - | TGTGCCTACCGGGGCTCCAATTCACCCCTCCACTTT | CAYRGSNSPLHF
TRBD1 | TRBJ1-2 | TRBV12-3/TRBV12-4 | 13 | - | TGTGCCAGCAGTTTTCAGGGGGACTATGGCTACACCTTC | CASSFQGDYGYTF
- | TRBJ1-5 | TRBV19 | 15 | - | TGTGCCAGTAGTATATTGCGGGGAGTGGAACAGCCCCAGCATTTT | CASSILRGVEQPQHF
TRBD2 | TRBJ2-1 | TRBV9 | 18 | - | TGTGCCAGCAGCGACACTAGCGGGAGTGAGAGCTCCTACAATGAGCAGTTCTTC | CASSDTSGSESSYNEQFF
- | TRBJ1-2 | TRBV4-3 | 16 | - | TGCGCCAGCAGCCAAGGGAGCGGACAGCCGGCCTATGGCTACACCTTC | CASSQGSGQPAYGYTF
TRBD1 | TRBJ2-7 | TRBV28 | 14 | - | TGTGCCAGCAGTTTAAAGGACAGGGGAGGCGAGCAGTACTTC | CASSLKDRGGEQYF
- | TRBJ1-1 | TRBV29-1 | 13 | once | TGCAGCGTTGATCCCCAGGCGGAGGCTGAAGCTTTCTTT | CSVDPQAEAEAFF
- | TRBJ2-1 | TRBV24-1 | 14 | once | TGTGCCACCAGTGATTTCCCCGCCAGGGATGAGCAGTTCTTC | CATSDFPARDEQFF
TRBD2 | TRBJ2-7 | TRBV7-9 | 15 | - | TGTGCCAGCAGCCATAAGGGAGGGCCGGGTTGGGAGCAGTACTTC | CASSHKGGPGWEQYF
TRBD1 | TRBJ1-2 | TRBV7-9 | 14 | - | TGTGCCAGCAGCTTGACAGGGGAAGGGGATGGCTACACCTTC | CASSLTGEGDGYTF
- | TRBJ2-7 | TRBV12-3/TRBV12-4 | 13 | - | TGTGCCAGCAGCCGGGACAATTCCTACGAGCAGTACTTC | CASSRDNSYEQYF
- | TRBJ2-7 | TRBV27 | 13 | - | TGTGCCAGCTCGTCGGACAGCACCTACGAGCAGTACTTC | CASSSDSTYEQYF
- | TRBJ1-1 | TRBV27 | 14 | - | TGTGCCAGCAGTCCTCTGCACACAGGGTCTGAAGCTTTCTTT | CASSPLHTGSEAFF
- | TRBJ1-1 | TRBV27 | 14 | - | TGTGCCAGCAGTGAGCTAACAGGAAACACTGAAGCTTTCTTT | CASSELTGNTEAFF
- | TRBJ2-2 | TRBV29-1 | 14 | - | TGCAGCGTTGAGTCCCCAGGGAACACCGGGGAGCTGTTTTTT | CSVESPGNTGELFF